This T cell receptor beta chain was sequenced in a study of CD8 T cells in cerebrospinal fluid in Alzheimer's disease. The study, taken as a whole, reports: EBV-specific TCRs in cerebrospinal fluid reportedly do not establish a causal EBV–Alzheimer's link.

CSF cells were profiled by 10X single-cell V(D)J and 5' expression. TCRdb reprocessed the 10x single-cell sequencing reads and keeps a single row for each CDR3 protein, giving no DNA. The ten most abundant clones cover about 9.3% of a sample with some 1,500 distinct CDR3 sequences. In terms of frequency, this clonotype is large (0.1 to 1%). Its cognate antigen is unknown. The sequenced sample consisted of cerebrospinal fluid. The clonotype originates from a human donor in good health.

The CDR3 here is CASSYGISGANVLTF. The rearrangement uses TRBV6-2 or TRBV6-3 and TRBJ2-6. Germline values: CDR1 MNHEY, CDR2 SVGEGT. The CDR3 is made up of 15 amino acids.